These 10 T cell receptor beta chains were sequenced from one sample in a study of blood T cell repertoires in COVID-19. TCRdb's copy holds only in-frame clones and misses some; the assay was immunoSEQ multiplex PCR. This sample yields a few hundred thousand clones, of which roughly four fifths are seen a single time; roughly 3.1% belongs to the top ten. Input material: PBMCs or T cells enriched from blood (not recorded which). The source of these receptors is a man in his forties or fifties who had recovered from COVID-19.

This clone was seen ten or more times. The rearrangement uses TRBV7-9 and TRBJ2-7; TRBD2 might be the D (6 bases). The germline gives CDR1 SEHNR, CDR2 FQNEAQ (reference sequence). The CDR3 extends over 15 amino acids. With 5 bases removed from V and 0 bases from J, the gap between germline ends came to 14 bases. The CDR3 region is CASSPFGRGSYEQYF. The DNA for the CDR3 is TGTGCCAGCAGCCCCTTTGGGCGGGGCTCCTACGAGCAGTACTTC.

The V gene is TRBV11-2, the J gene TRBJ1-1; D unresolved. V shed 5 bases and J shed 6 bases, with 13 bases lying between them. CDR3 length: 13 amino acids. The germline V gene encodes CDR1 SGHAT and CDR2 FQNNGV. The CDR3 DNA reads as TGTGCCAGCAGCGTTATTCGGAGCTCTGAAGCTTTCTTT. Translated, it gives CASSVIRSSEAFF.

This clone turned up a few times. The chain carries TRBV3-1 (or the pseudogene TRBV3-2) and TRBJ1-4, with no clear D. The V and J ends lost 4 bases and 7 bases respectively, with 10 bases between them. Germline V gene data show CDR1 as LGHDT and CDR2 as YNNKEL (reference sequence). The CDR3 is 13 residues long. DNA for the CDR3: TGTGCCAGCAGCCCCCCCGGGAGTGAAAAACTGTTTTTT. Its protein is CASSPPGSEKLFF.

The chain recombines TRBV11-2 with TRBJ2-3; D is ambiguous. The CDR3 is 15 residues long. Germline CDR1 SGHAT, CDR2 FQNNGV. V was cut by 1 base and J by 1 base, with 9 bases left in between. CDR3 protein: CASSLGAWGTDTQYF. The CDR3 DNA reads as TGTGCCAGCAGCTTAGGGGCCTGGGGCACAGATACGCAGTATTTT.

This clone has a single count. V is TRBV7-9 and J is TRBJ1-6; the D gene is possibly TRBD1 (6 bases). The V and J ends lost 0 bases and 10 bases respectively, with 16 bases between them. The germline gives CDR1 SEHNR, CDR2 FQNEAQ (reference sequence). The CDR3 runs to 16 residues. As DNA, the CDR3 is TGTGCCAGCAGCTTAGCATCGGGGGGCAGGGGCTCACCCCTCCACTTT. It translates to CASSLASGGRGSPLHF.

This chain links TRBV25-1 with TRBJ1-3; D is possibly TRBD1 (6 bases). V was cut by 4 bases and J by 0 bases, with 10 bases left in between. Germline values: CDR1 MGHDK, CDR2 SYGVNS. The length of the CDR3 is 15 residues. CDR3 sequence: CASSAGQNSGNTIYF. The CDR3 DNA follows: TGTGCCAGCAGTGCGGGACAAAACTCTGGAAACACCATATATTTT.

The CDR3 nucleotides are TGTGCCAGCAGCCAAGCGGGGAACAGGGGAAAGCCCCAGCATTTT. Translated: CASSQAGNRGKPQHF. V and J are TRBV3-1 (or the pseudogene TRBV3-2) and TRBJ1-5, with 7 bases matching TRBD1. V was pared by 1 base and J by 8 bases, with 8 bases of the junction left unmatched. The CDR3 loop spans 15 amino acids. CDR1 is LGHDT and CDR2 is YNNKEL in the germline V gene (reference sequence).

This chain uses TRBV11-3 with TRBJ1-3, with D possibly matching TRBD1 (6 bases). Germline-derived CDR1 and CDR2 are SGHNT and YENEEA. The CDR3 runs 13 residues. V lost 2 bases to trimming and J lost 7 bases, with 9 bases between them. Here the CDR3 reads CASSLRQGNTIYF. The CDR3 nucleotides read TGTGCCAGCAGCTTACGCCAGGGGAACACCATATATTTT.

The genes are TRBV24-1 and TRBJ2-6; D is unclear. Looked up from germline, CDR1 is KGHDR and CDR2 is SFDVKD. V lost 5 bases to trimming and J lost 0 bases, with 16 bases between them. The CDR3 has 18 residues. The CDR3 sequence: CATSAWRQRGSGANVLTF. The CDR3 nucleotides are TGTGCCACCAGTGCGTGGCGGCAGAGAGGCTCTGGGGCCAACGTCCTGACTTTC.

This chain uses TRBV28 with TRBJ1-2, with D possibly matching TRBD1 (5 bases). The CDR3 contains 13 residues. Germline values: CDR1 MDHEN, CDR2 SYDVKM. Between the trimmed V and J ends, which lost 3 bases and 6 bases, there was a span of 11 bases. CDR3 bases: TGTGCCAGCAGTTTCCAGGGAAGGGATGGCTACACCTTC. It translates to CASSFQGRDGYTF.